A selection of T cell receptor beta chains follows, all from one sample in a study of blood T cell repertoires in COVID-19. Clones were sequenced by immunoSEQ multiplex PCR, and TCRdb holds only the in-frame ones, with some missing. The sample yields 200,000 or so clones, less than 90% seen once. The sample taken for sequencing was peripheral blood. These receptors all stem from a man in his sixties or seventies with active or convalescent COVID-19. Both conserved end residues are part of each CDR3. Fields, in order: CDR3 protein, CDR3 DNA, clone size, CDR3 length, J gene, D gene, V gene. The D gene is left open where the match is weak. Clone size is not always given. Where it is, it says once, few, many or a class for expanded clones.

cdr3_aa: CAWDHGSGNTIYF
cdr3_nt: TGTGCCTGGGACCACGGCTCTGGAAACACCATATATTTT
clone_size: .
cdr3_length: 13
j_call: TRBJ1-3
d_call: .
v_call: TRBV30

cdr3_aa: CASSQGDWFNYEQYF
cdr3_nt: TGTGCCAGCAGCCAAGGGGACTGGTTTAACTACGAGCAGTACTTC
clone_size: .
cdr3_length: 15
j_call: TRBJ2-7
d_call: .
v_call: TRBV27

cdr3_aa: CASSYYTGQGVVETQYF
cdr3_nt: TGTGCCAGCAGTTACTACACAGGACAGGGGGTTGTGGAGACCCAGTACTTC
clone_size: .
cdr3_length: 17
j_call: TRBJ2-5
d_call: TRBD1
v_call: TRBV6-2/TRBV6-3

cdr3_aa: CASSLRAGYEQYF
cdr3_nt: TGTGCCAGCAGTTTAAGGGCAGGGTACGAGCAGTACTTC
clone_size: .
cdr3_length: 13
j_call: TRBJ2-7
d_call: .
v_call: TRBV28

cdr3_aa: CASRSIYGYTF
cdr3_nt: TGTGCCAGCAGGTCCATCTATGGCTACACCTTC
clone_size: few
cdr3_length: 11
j_call: TRBJ1-2
d_call: .
v_call: TRBV6-5

cdr3_aa: CASSPGTGRNYGYTF
cdr3_nt: TGTGCCAGCTCACCAGGCACAGGGCGAAACTATGGCTACACCTTC
clone_size: .
cdr3_length: 15
j_call: TRBJ1-2
d_call: .
v_call: TRBV18

cdr3_aa: CASSFQGGEKLFF
cdr3_nt: TGTGCCAGCAGTTTTCAGGGTGGAGAAAAACTGTTTTTT
clone_size: .
cdr3_length: 13
j_call: TRBJ1-4
d_call: .
v_call: TRBV12-3/TRBV12-4

cdr3_aa: CAITGQGEGVPFF
cdr3_nt: TGTGCCATCACCGGACAGGGTGAAGGGGTACCTTTCTTT
clone_size: .
cdr3_length: 13
j_call: TRBJ1-1
d_call: TRBD1
v_call: TRBV10-3

cdr3_aa: CASSPSGRWSDTQYF
cdr3_nt: TGTGCCAGCAGCCCCAGCGGGAGGTGGTCAGATACGCAGTATTTT
clone_size: once
cdr3_length: 15
j_call: TRBJ2-3
d_call: TRBD2
v_call: TRBV9

cdr3_aa: CATSRSLAGSDEQYF
cdr3_nt: TGTGCCACCAGCAGAAGTCTAGCGGGATCGGACGAGCAGTACTTC
clone_size: .
cdr3_length: 15
j_call: TRBJ2-7
d_call: TRBD2
v_call: TRBV15

cdr3_aa: CASSSGQGQETQYF
cdr3_nt: TGCGCCAGCAGCTCGGGACAGGGCCAAGAGACCCAGTACTTC
clone_size: .
cdr3_length: 14
j_call: TRBJ2-5
d_call: TRBD1
v_call: TRBV5-1

cdr3_aa: CAWIEDSRVYNSPLHF
cdr3_nt: TGTGCCTGGATTGAGGACAGCCGAGTCTATAATTCACCCCTCCACTTT
clone_size: .
cdr3_length: 16
j_call: TRBJ1-6
d_call: .
v_call: TRBV30

cdr3_aa: CASSAFQGQGVTQYF
cdr3_nt: TGTGCCAGCAGCGCATTTCAGGGACAGGGGGTGACCCAGTACTTC
clone_size: few
cdr3_length: 15
j_call: TRBJ2-5
d_call: TRBD1
v_call: TRBV14

cdr3_aa: CASSDRNRGPGSPDTQYF
cdr3_nt: TGCGCCAGCAGTGACCGAAACAGGGGTCCCGGGAGTCCAGATACGCAGTATTTT
clone_size: many
cdr3_length: 18
j_call: TRBJ2-3
d_call: .
v_call: TRBV10-1

cdr3_aa: CASSLGLVNNEKLFF
cdr3_nt: TGCGCCAGCAGCTTGGGGCTTGTTAACAATGAAAAACTGTTTTTT
clone_size: .
cdr3_length: 15
j_call: TRBJ1-4
d_call: .
v_call: TRBV5-1

cdr3_aa: CASSLGIEGGAGYTF
cdr3_nt: TGTGCCAGCAGCTTAGGAATAGAGGGCGGGGCTGGCTACACCTTC
clone_size: .
cdr3_length: 15
j_call: TRBJ1-2
d_call: .
v_call: TRBV7-9

cdr3_aa: CAISDGRGPSTDTQYF
cdr3_nt: TGTGCCATCAGTGATGGCAGGGGGCCTAGCACAGATACGCAGTATTTT
clone_size: .
cdr3_length: 16
j_call: TRBJ2-3
d_call: TRBD1
v_call: TRBV10-3

cdr3_aa: CSVGMDRGYEQYF
cdr3_nt: TGCAGCGTTGGGATGGACAGGGGGTACGAGCAGTACTTC
clone_size: .
cdr3_length: 13
j_call: TRBJ2-7
d_call: TRBD1
v_call: TRBV29-1

cdr3_aa: CASSLGGSNTGELFF
cdr3_nt: TGTGCCAGCAGCTTAGGGGGCTCGAACACCGGGGAGCTGTTTTTT
clone_size: .
cdr3_length: 15
j_call: TRBJ2-2
d_call: .
v_call: TRBV11-3

cdr3_aa: CASSTLAGDYNEQFF
cdr3_nt: TGTGCCAGCAGCACACTAGCGGGAGACTACAATGAGCAGTTCTTC
clone_size: .
cdr3_length: 15
j_call: TRBJ2-1
d_call: TRBD2
v_call: TRBV28

cdr3_aa: CASHTTDWYQETQYF
cdr3_nt: TGTGCCAGCCACACGACAGATTGGTACCAAGAGACCCAGTACTTC
clone_size: .
cdr3_length: 15
j_call: TRBJ2-5
d_call: .
v_call: TRBV18

cdr3_aa: CASHQETQYF
cdr3_nt: TGTGCCAGCCACCAGGAGACCCAGTACTTC
clone_size: .
cdr3_length: 10
j_call: TRBJ2-5
d_call: .
v_call: TRBV27

cdr3_aa: CASSQTGGRRADTQYF
cdr3_nt: TGTGCCAGCAGCCAAACAGGCGGGAGGAGGGCAGATACGCAGTATTTT
clone_size: .
cdr3_length: 16
j_call: TRBJ2-3
d_call: TRBD2
v_call: TRBV3-1/TRBV3-2

cdr3_aa: CASSLARNEQFF
cdr3_nt: TGCGCCAGCAGCTTGGCCCGTAATGAGCAGTTCTTC
clone_size: .
cdr3_length: 12
j_call: TRBJ2-1
d_call: .
v_call: TRBV5-1

cdr3_aa: CASSQGLAGVRTGELFF
cdr3_nt: TGTGCCAGCAGCCAAGGACTAGCGGGAGTAAGAACCGGGGAGCTGTTTTTT
clone_size: .
cdr3_length: 17
j_call: TRBJ2-2
d_call: TRBD2
v_call: TRBV14

cdr3_aa: CATSREGAASTDTQYF
cdr3_nt: TGTGCCACCAGCAGAGAAGGGGCAGCAAGCACAGATACGCAGTATTTT
clone_size: .
cdr3_length: 16
j_call: TRBJ2-3
d_call: .
v_call: TRBV15

cdr3_aa: CASSLIEDYNEQFF
cdr3_nt: TGTGCCAGCAGCTTAATTGAGGACTACAATGAGCAGTTCTTC
clone_size: few
cdr3_length: 14
j_call: TRBJ2-1
d_call: .
v_call: TRBV7-9

cdr3_aa: CASSESISGVTEAFF
cdr3_nt: TGCGCCAGCAGTGAGTCGATTTCGGGGGTCACTGAAGCTTTCTTT
clone_size: .
cdr3_length: 15
j_call: TRBJ1-1
d_call: .
v_call: TRBV10-1

cdr3_aa: CASSATSGSPGELFF
cdr3_nt: TGTGCCAGCAGCGCTACTAGCGGGAGTCCCGGGGAGCTGTTTTTT
clone_size: .
cdr3_length: 15
j_call: TRBJ2-2
d_call: TRBD2
v_call: TRBV9

cdr3_aa: CASSLRPAGIIRQETQYF
cdr3_nt: TGTGCCAGCAGTTTACGTCCGGCAGGTATCATCCGCCAAGAGACCCAGTACTTC
clone_size: .
cdr3_length: 18
j_call: TRBJ2-5
d_call: .
v_call: TRBV27

cdr3_aa: CASSPNTDTQYF
cdr3_nt: TGTGCCAGCTCACCCAACACAGATACGCAGTATTTT
clone_size: .
cdr3_length: 12
j_call: TRBJ2-3
d_call: .
v_call: TRBV18

cdr3_aa: CASSLDWTGIYEQYF
cdr3_nt: TGCGCCAGCAGCTTGGACTGGACTGGGATTTACGAGCAGTACTTC
clone_size: .
cdr3_length: 15
j_call: TRBJ2-7
d_call: .
v_call: TRBV5-1

cdr3_aa: CAWSVRGTSEKLFF
cdr3_nt: TGTGCCTGGAGTGTAAGGGGGACCTCTGAAAAACTGTTTTTT
clone_size: .
cdr3_length: 14
j_call: TRBJ1-4
d_call: .
v_call: TRBV30

cdr3_aa: CASSAGQAQETQYF
cdr3_nt: TGTGCCAGCAGCGCGGGACAGGCCCAAGAGACCCAGTACTTC
clone_size: .
cdr3_length: 14
j_call: TRBJ2-5
d_call: TRBD1
v_call: TRBV11-3

cdr3_aa: CASSQGSHRSETQYF
cdr3_nt: TGTGCCAGCAGCCAGGGGAGCCACAGGTCAGAGACCCAGTACTTC
clone_size: .
cdr3_length: 15
j_call: TRBJ2-5
d_call: .
v_call: TRBV6-6

cdr3_aa: CASALGTGNTGELFF
cdr3_nt: TGTGCCAGCGCCCTCGGGACAGGGAACACCGGGGAGCTGTTTTTT
clone_size: once
cdr3_length: 15
j_call: TRBJ2-2
d_call: TRBD1
v_call: TRBV6-5

cdr3_aa: CASSNLTVTGAVNTEAFF
cdr3_nt: TGTGCCAGCAGCAATCTCACAGTCACAGGGGCGGTGAACACTGAAGCTTTCTTT
clone_size: .
cdr3_length: 18
j_call: TRBJ1-1
d_call: .
v_call: TRBV21-1